The 20 T cell receptor beta chains given below trace back to one sample, sequenced in a study of cytomegalovirus exposure and HLA in healthy donors. Researchers ran the PCR with 60 Vbeta and 13 Jbeta primers. Data came from immunoSEQ multiplex PCR; TCRdb stores just in-frame clones and leaves some out. The sample includes about 190,000 clones, about 77% of them seen just once. Sequencing was carried out using PBMCs. The receptors derive from a man aged 30-40 years in good health and CMV-seropositive.

This clone has just one count. The genes are TRBV4-1 and TRBJ2-3; no clear D. V lost 1 base to trimming and J lost 0 bases, with 5 bases between them. CDR3 length: 14 amino acids. CDR1 is MGHRA, CDR2 YSYEKL, per germline. The CDR3 nucleotides read TGCGCCAGCAGCCAAGGTCAGAGCACAGATACGCAGTATTTT. Translated, it gives CASSQGQSTDTQYF.

This chain's CDR3 is CASSLEGSGGAQTQYF. The CDR3 DNA sequence: TGTGCCAGCAGCTTAGAAGGTAGCGGGGGGGCGCAGACCCAGTACTTC. V is TRBV7-9 and J is TRBJ2-5; 11 bases are a match to TRBD2. J gave up 6 bases and V 1 base, and 7 bases lay outside the gene matches. There are 16 residues in the CDR3. Per germline, CDR1 SEHNR and CDR2 FQNEAQ (reference sequence).

The chain combines TRBV27 with TRBJ2-2, with D perhaps TRBD1 (6 bases). V lost 1 base to trimming and J lost 5 bases, with 8 bases between them. Per the germline V gene, CDR1 is MNHEY and CDR2 is SMNVEV (reference sequence). This CDR3 comprises 14 residues. As DNA, the CDR3 is TGTGCCAGCAGTTTATTCAGGGGAACCGGGGAGCTGTTTTTT. This sequence encodes CASSLFRGTGELFF.

This clone was detected a few times. The chain uses TRBV6-5 and TRBJ1-6; the match to TRBD1 covers 12 bases. The CDR3 extends over 15 amino acids. From germline, CDR1 is MNHEY and CDR2 SVGAGI. J lost 9 bases, V lost 6 bases, and 6 bases had no gene match. The CDR3 region is CASSQGTGGVSPLHF. In DNA, the CDR3 is TGTGCCAGCAGCCAAGGGACAGGGGGCGTTTCACCCCTCCACTTT.

V gene TRBV5-1 combines with J gene TRBJ2-5, with TRBD2 matching over 12 bases. This CDR3 contains 18 residues. Germline V gives CDR1 SGHRS, CDR2 YFSETQ. V lost 4 bases to trimming and J lost 4 bases; unmatched junction nucleotides: 14. The CDR3 nucleotides read TGCGCCAGCAGCCCCGGAGGGCTAGCGGGGGGGAGGGGAGAGACCCAGTACTTC. Amino acids: CASSPGGLAGGRGETQYF.

V gene TRBV6-5 combines with J gene TRBJ1-6; D ambiguous. V shed 6 bases and J shed 8 bases, with 8 bases lying between them. CDR1 and CDR2 from the germline V gene are MNHEY and SVGAGI. The CDR3 sequence is 12 residues long. The CDR3 protein is CASRPLDSPLHF. In DNA, the CDR3 is TGTGCCAGCAGACCTTTAGATTCACCCCTCCACTTT.

This clone is a singleton in its sample. The chain's CDR3 is CASSETGGTVETQYF. The CDR3 DNA is TGTGCCAGCAGTGAAACGGGTGGGACAGTAGAGACCCAGTACTTC. The rearrangement joins TRBV2 to TRBJ2-5, with 7 bases that match TRBD1. Germline V lookup: CDR1 SNHLY, CDR2 FYNNEI. V lost 2 bases, J lost 4 bases, and 7 bases stayed unmatched. This CDR3 contains 15 residues.

The chain links TRBV4-2 to TRBJ1-2; D gene unclear. This CDR3 is 13 amino acids long. The V gene's germline CDR1 is LGHNA and CDR2 YNFKEQ. V lost 3 bases and J 7 bases, leaving 12 bases between the germline ends. The CDR3, as DNA: TGTGCCAGCAGCCAGGGCATGACGGCTGGCTACACCTTC. This codes for CASSQGMTAGYTF.

This clone was observed once. The rearrangement links TRBV5-6 to TRBJ2-7; 7 bases align to TRBD1. The V gene end was trimmed by 4 bases and the J gene end by 3 bases; junction bases not matched to a gene: 13. Germline-derived CDR1 and CDR2 are SGHDT and YYEEEE. The CDR3 is 16 amino acids. The CDR3 DNA reads TGTGCCAGCAGCGACACACCCGGGACAGCCAACTACGAGCAGTACTTC. This gives the protein CASSDTPGTANYEQYF.

The chain couples TRBV25-1 to TRBJ1-5; 9 nucleotides match TRBD1. The germline V gene encodes CDR1 MGHDK and CDR2 SYGVNS. Unmatched junction bases numbered 8, after V lost 1 base and J lost 1 base. The CDR3 has 18 amino acids. The CDR3 DNA follows: TGTGCCAGCAGTGAATTGGGACAGGGCCTGTTCAGCAATCAGCCCCAGCATTTT. Translated, it gives CASSELGQGLFSNQPQHF.

About this clone: A far larger clone is one nucleotide away, so this likely arose from a read error. Additional DNA sequences in this sample encode the identical CDR3. The chain has TRBV7-9 and TRBJ2-1; 7 bases line up with TRBD1. This CDR3 spans 15 amino acids. J lost 2 bases, V lost 3 bases, and 4 bases had no gene match. Germline CDR1 reads SEHNR; CDR2 reads FQNEAQ (reference sequence). For the CDR3, the DNA is TGTGCCAGCAGCTTGGGCGACAGGGCCTACAATGAGCAGTTCTTC. Its translation is CASSLGDRAYNEQFF.

J is TRBJ1-5 and V is TRBV18, with 9 bases fitting TRBD1. Per germline, CDR1 KGHSH and CDR2 LQKENI. The CDR3 consists of 16 residues. The V and J ends lost 6 bases and 3 bases, in that order; junction bases with no gene match: 9. The CDR3 here is CASSQIGQGNNQPQHF. CDR3 in DNA: TGTGCCAGCTCCCAGATAGGACAGGGGAACAATCAGCCCCAGCATTTT.

The rearrangement joins TRBV30 to TRBJ2-1; 10 bases match TRBD2. The germline V gene has CDR1 GTSNPN and CDR2 SVGIG (reference sequence). CDR3 length: 16 amino acids. After removal of 3 bases from V and 0 bases from J, the junction contained 5 bases not matched to a gene. This chain's CDR3 is CAWRTSGSSSYNEQFF. In nucleotides, the CDR3 is TGTGCCTGGAGGACTAGCGGGTCGAGCTCCTACAATGAGCAGTTCTTC.

CDR3 sequence: CASSLYADQPQHF. DNA of the CDR3: TGTGCCAGCAGCTTATACGCGGATCAGCCCCAGCATTTT. This chain joins TRBV7-9 and TRBJ1-5; D unresolved. CDR3 length: 13 amino acids. CDR1 is SEHNR, CDR2 FQNEAQ, per germline (reference sequence). The V gene lost 2 bases and the J gene lost 5 bases, with 7 bases spanning the gap.

The chain links TRBV7-9 to TRBJ2-1; tentatively, D is TRBD1 (6 bases). V was shortened by 4 bases and J by 4 bases, with 14 bases between the two germline ends. This CDR3 is 15 amino acids long. Germline CDR1 and CDR2: SEHNR and FQNEAQ (reference sequence). CDR3 region: CASSSDSWSYNEQFF. CDR3 bases: TGTGCCAGCAGCTCGGACAGTTGGTCATACAATGAGCAGTTCTTC. Looking up the rest from reference TRBV7-9 and TRBJ2-1 gives the full variable domain: DTGVSQNPRHKITKRGQNVTFRCDPISEHNRLYWYRQTLGQGPEFLTYFQNEAQLEKSRLLSDRFSAERPKGSFSTLEIQRTEQGDSAMYLCASSSDSWSYNEQFFGPGTRLTVL.

The J gene is TRBJ2-3, the V gene TRBV9; TRBD2 might be the D (6 bases). Germline loops: CDR1 SGDLS, CDR2 YYNGEE. The V end lost 0 bases, the J end lost 10 bases, and 15 bases lay between the germline ends. CDR3 length: 14 amino acids. In DNA form, the CDR3 reads TGTGCCAGCAGCGTAGTAGGTTCGTGGGAGGCGCAGTATTTT. Amino acids: CASSVVGSWEAQYF.

This chain connects TRBV21-1 to TRBJ2-3; the table's TRBD2 call for D was not verified on the DNA. TRBV21-1 has pseudogene status. CDR3 size: 15 residues. The CDR3 DNA is TGTGCCAGCAGCGGGGCTAGCGGAAGAGAAGATACGCAGTATTTT. This sequence encodes CASSGASGREDTQYF.

This chain joins TRBV19 and TRBJ1-5, with TRBD1 identical over 7 bases. CDR3 length: 15 amino acids. The germline CDR1 and CDR2 sequences are LNHDA and SQIVND (reference sequence). Trimming took 5 bases from V and 3 from J; bases not matched to a gene: 7. The CDR3 DNA reads as TGTGCCAGTAGTGCCGGGACAGCTTCCAATCAGCCCCAGCATTTT. Its translation: CASSAGTASNQPQHF.

The genes are TRBV19 and TRBJ1-1, with D possibly being TRBD1 (6 bases). V was shortened by 5 bases and J by 2 bases, with 18 bases between the two germline ends. This CDR3 region has 16 residues. Germline lookup yields CDR1 LNHDA and CDR2 SQIVND (reference sequence). CDR3 loop: CASSHAGQHPNTEAFF. Here the CDR3 DNA reads TGTGCCAGTAGTCACGCAGGACAGCATCCTAACACTGAAGCTTTCTTT.

This clone is a singleton in its sample. The V and J genes are TRBV11-1 and TRBJ2-1, with 9 positions matching TRBD2. The CDR3 totals 15 residues. Germline loops: CDR1 SGHAT, CDR2 FQDESV (reference sequence). J gave up 6 bases and V 1 base, and 4 bases lay outside the gene matches. CDR3 coding DNA: TGTGCCAGCAGCTTAGTGGCGGGGGGGCCCAATGAGCAGTTCTTC. This translates into CASSLVAGGPNEQFF.